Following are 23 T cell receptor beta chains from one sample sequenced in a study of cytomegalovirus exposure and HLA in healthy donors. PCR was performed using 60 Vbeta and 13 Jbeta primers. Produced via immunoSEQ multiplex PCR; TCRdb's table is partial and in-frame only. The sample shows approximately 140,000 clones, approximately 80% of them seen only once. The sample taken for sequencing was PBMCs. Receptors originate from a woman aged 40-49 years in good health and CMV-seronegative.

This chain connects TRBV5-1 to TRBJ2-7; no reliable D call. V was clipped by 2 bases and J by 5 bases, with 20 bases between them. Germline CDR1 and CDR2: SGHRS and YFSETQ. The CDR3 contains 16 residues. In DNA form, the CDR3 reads TGCGCCAGCAGCTTTACCTATTATGGCGCGGCTCACGAGCAGTACTTC. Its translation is CASSFTYYGAAHEQYF. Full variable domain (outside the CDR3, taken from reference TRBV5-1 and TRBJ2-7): KAGVTQTPRYLIKTRGQQVTLSCSPISGHRSVSWYQQTPGQGLQFLFEYFSETQRNKGNFPGRFSGRQFSNSRSEMNVSTLELGDSALYLCASSFTYYGAAHEQYFGPGTRLTVT.

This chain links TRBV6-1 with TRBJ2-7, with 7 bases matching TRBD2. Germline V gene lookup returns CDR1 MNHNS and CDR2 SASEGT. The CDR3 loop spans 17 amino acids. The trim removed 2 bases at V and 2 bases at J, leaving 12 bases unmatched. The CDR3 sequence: CASSEPVGLAETYEQYF. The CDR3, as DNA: TGTGCCAGCAGTGAACCCGTGGGGCTAGCGGAAACCTACGAGCAGTACTTC.

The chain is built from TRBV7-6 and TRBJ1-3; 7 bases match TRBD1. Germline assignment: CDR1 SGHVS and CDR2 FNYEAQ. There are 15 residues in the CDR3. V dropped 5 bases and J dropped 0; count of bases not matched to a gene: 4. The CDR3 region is CASSLWTGSGNTIYF. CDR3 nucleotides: TGTGCCAGCAGCCTTTGGACAGGCTCTGGAAACACCATATATTTT.

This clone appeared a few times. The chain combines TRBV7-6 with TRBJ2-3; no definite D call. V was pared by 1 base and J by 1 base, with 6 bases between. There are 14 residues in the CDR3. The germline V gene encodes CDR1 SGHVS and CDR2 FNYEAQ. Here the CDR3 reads CASSLDPGTDTQYF. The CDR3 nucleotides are TGTGCCAGCAGCTTAGATCCGGGCACAGATACGCAGTATTTT.

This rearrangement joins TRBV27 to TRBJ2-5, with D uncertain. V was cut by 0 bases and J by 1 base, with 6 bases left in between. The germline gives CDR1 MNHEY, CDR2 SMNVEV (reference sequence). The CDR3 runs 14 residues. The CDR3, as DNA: TGTGCCAGCAGTTTATCGTGGGCCCAAGAGACCCAGTACTTC. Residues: CASSLSWAQETQYF.

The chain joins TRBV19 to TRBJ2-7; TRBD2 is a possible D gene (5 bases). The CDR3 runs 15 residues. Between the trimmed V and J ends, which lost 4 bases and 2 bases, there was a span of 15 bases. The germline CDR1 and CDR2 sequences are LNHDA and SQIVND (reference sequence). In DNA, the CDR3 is TGTGCCAGTAGTACTTACTCTGGGAGCACCTACGAGCAGTACTTC. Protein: CASSTYSGSTYEQYF.

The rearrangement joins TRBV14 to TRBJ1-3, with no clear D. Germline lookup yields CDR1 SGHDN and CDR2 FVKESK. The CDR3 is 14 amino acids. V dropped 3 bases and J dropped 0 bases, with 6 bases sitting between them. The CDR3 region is CASSQRFSGNTIYF. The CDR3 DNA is TGTGCCAGCAGCCAGAGATTCTCTGGAAACACCATATATTTT.

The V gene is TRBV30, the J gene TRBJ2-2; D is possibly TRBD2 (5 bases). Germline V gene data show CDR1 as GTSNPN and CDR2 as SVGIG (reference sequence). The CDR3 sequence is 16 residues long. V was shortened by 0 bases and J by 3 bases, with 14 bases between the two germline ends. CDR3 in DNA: TGTGCCTGGAGTGTAACGGGGTTAGGGTACACCGGGGAGCTGTTTTTT. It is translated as CAWSVTGLGYTGELFF.

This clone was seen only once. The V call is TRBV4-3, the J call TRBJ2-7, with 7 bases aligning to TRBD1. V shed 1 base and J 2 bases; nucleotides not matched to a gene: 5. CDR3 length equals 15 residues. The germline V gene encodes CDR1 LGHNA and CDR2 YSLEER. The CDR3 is CASSQGRDRAYEQYF. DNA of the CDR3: TGCGCCAGCAGCCAAGGCCGGGACAGAGCCTACGAGCAGTACTTC.

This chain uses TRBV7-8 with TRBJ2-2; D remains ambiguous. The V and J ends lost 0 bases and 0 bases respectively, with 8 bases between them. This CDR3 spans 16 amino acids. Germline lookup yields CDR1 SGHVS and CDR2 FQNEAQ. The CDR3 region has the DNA TGTGCCAGCAGCTTAGCGTTCACTACGAACACCGGGGAGCTGTTTTTT. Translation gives CASSLAFTTNTGELFF.

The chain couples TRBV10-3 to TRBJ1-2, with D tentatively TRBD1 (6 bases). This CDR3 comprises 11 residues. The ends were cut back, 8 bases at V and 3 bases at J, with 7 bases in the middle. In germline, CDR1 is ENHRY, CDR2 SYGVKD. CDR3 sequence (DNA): TGTGCCATCCGGACAGACTATGGCTACACCTTC. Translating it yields CAIRTDYGYTF.

The CDR3 DNA sequence: TGTGCCAGCAGGAAGGGGGTGAGATCCTACGAGCAGTACTTC. Its translation: CASRKGVRSYEQYF. This chain connects TRBV25-1 to TRBJ2-7; possibly TRBD1 for D (6 bases). The V gene lost 6 bases and the J gene lost 1 base, with 13 bases spanning the gap. The CDR3 runs 14 residues. CDR1 is MGHDK, CDR2 SYGVNS, per germline.

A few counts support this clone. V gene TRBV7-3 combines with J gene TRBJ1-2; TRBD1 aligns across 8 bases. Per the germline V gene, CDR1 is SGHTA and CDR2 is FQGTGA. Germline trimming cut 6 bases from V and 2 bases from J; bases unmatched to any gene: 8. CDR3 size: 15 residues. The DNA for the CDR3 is TGTGCCAGCAGTCCAGGGACAGGTCCAAACTATGGCTACACCTTC. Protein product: CASSPGTGPNYGYTF.

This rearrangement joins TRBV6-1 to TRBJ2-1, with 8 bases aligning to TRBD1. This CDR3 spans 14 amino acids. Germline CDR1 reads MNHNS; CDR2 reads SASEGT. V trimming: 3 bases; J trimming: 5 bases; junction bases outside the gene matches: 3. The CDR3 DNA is TGTGCCAGCAGTGAGGACAGGGTCGACAATGAGCAGTTCTTC. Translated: CASSEDRVDNEQFF.

DNA of the CDR3: TGTGCCAGTAGTTTTTTGGCGGACACCGGGGAGCTGTTTTTT. It codes for CASSFLADTGELFF. The chain employs TRBV19 and TRBJ2-2; D is undetermined. The CDR3 runs 14 residues. Looked up from germline, CDR1 is LNHDA and CDR2 is SQIVND (reference sequence). With 5 bases removed from V and 3 bases from J, the gap between germline ends came to 10 bases.

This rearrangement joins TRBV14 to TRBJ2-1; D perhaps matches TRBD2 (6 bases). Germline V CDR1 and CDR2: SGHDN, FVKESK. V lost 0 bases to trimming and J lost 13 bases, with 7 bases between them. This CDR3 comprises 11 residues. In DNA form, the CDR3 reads TGTGCCAGCAGCCAAGACGGGAGTCAGTTCTTC. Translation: CASSQDGSQFF. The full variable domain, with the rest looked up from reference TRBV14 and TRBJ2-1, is EAGVTQFPSHSVIEKGQTVTLRCDPISGHDNLYWYRRVMGKEIKFLLHFVKESKQDESGMPNNRFLAERTGGTYSTLKVQPAELEDSGVYFCASSQDGSQFFGPGTRLTVL.

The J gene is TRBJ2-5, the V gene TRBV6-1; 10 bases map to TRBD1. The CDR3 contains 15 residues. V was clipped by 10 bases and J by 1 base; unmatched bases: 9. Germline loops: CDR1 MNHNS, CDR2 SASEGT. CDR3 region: CATNGQGGPQETQYF. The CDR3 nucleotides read TGTGCCACGAATGGACAGGGGGGTCCCCAAGAGACCCAGTACTTC.

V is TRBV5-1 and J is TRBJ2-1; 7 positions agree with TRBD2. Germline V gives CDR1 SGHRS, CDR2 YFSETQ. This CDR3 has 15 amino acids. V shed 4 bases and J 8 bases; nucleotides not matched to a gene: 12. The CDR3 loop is CASSRDEGGYDEQFF. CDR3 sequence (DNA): TGCGCCAGCAGCCGCGATGAGGGAGGGTATGATGAGCAGTTCTTC.

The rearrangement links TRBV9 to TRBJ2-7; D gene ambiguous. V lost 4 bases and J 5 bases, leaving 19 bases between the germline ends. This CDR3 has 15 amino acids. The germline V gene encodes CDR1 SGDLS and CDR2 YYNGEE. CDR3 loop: CASSPRATTDHEQYF. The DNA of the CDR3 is TGTGCCAGCAGCCCCCGTGCAACCACAGACCACGAGCAGTACTTC.

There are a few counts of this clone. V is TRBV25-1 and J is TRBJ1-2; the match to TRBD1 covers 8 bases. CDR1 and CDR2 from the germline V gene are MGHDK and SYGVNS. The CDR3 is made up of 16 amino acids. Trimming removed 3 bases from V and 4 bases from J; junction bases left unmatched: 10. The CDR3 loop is CASSDSGTGEIYGYTF. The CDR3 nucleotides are TGTGCCAGCAGTGATTCCGGGACAGGAGAAATCTATGGCTACACCTTC.

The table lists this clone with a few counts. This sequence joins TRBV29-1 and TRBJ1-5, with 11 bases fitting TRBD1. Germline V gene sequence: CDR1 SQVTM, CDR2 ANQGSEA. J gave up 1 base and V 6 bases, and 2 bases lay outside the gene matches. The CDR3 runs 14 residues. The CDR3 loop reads CSVGDRGSNQPQHF. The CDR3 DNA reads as TGCAGCGTAGGGGACAGGGGGAGCAATCAGCCCCAGCATTTT.

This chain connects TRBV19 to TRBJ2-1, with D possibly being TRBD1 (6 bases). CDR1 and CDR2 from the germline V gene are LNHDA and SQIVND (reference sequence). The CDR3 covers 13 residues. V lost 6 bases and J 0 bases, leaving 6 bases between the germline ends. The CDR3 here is CASRQGSYNEQFF. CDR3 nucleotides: TGTGCCAGTAGACAGGGCTCCTACAATGAGCAGTTCTTC.

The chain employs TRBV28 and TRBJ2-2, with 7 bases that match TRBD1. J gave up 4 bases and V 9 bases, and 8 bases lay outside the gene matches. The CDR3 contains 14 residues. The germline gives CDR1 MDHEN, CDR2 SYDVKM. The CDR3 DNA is TGTGCCAGTTGGAAGACAGGGAGCACCGGGGAGCTGTTTTTT. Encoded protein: CASWKTGSTGELFF.